The rows below give T cell receptor beta chains drawn from one sample of a study of OX40 agonist ivuxolimab in advanced cancers. Repertoires were generated with immunoSEQ multiplex PCR, while TCRdb's copy carries only in-frame clones and drops some. The sample yields about 72,000 clones, around 85% seen once. Here the sequenced sample was CD4+ or CD8+ T cells sorted from blood, taken in a trial of the OX40 agonist ivuxolimab. The receptors come from an adult with an advanced solid tumor such as melanoma, head and neck, liver or kidney cancer. CDR3s include the opening cysteine and the closing phenylalanine or tryptophan. A D gene is named only where the DNA matches it firmly. Clone size is shown for a subset of rows, as once, few, many or a class of expanded clone.

d_call	clone_size	v_call	j_call	cdr3_nt	cdr3_aa
TRBD1	-	TRBV2	TRBJ1-2	TGTGCCAGCAGGGGGACCGGGACAGGGTTGGGCTACACCTTC	CASRGTGTGLGYTF
TRBD1	-	TRBV10-2	TRBJ1-6	TGCGCCGTAGCCGGGACAGTAAGTTCACCCCTCCACTTT	CAVAGTVSSPLHF
-	-	TRBV5-4	TRBJ2-1	TGTGCCAGCAGCTTCGGCATGGTACGCTACAATGAGCAGTTCTTC	CASSFGMVRYNEQFF
-	-	TRBV9	TRBJ1-1	TGTGCCAGCAGAGGGGACTTGAACACTGAAGCTTTCTTT	CASRGDLNTEAFF
-	-	TRBV18	TRBJ1-6	TGTGCCAGCTCCGGGGGGAATTCACCCCTCCACTTT	CASSGGNSPLHF
-	few	TRBV5-1	TRBJ2-7	TGCGCCAGCAGCTTAAACGGCGGGCTGGGTTACGAGCAGTACTTC	CASSLNGGLGYEQYF
-	-	TRBV6-5	TRBJ2-5	TGTGCCAGCAGTTATTCTCTAGCCCAAGAGACCCAGTACTTC	CASSYSLAQETQYF
-	-	TRBV29-1	TRBJ1-5	TGCAGCGTTGTTTGGGGATACAATCAGCCCCAGCATTTT	CSVVWGYNQPQHF
-	-	TRBV28	TRBJ1-4	TGTGCCAGCATTGCAGCCGCAACTAATGAAAAACTGTTTTTT	CASIAAATNEKLFF
-	-	TRBV11-2	TRBJ2-7	TGTGCCAGCAGCTTAGTACGCGGGACCGCCTACGAGCAGTACTTC	CASSLVRGTAYEQYF
-	once	TRBV29-1	TRBJ2-7	TGCAGCGGCTCCGACGGGTACGAGCAGTACTTC	CSGSDGYEQYF
-	-	TRBV11-3	TRBJ2-5	TGTGCCAGCAGCTTCTCAGGGGAGGAGACCCAGTACTTC	CASSFSGEETQYF
TRBD1	-	TRBV11-3	TRBJ1-1	TGTGCCAGCAGCACGCCTCTCGAGGGGGCCCCGACTGAAGCTTTCTTT	CASSTPLEGAPTEAFF
-	-	TRBV10-3	TRBJ1-6	TGTGCCATCAGTGAATCGGGTGTTAATTCACCCCTCCACTTT	CAISESGVNSPLHF
TRBD1	-	TRBV7-9	TRBJ2-5	TGTGCCAGCAGCGCCACAGGGGGCTTTGAGACCCAGTACTTC	CASSATGGFETQYF
-	-	TRBV21-1	TRBJ1-4	TGTGCCAGCAGCAGGTCAGGGCACGTGTGTGAAAAACTGTTTTTT	CASSRSGHVCEKLFF
TRBD1	-	TRBV29-1	TRBJ1-2	TGCAGCGGAGACAGGGGGCAAAGACTGAACTATGGCTACACCTTC	CSGDRGQRLNYGYTF
-	-	TRBV7-9	TRBJ1-4	TGTGCCAGCAGCCTACGGGGAACAACTAATGAAAAACTGTTTTTT	CASSLRGTTNEKLFF
TRBD1	-	TRBV6-5	TRBJ2-7	TGTGCCAGCAGGCCCGCAGGGGGTGGGAGCGACGAGCAGTACTTC	CASRPAGGGSDEQYF
TRBD2	-	TRBV19	TRBJ2-1	TGTGCCAGTAGTATATCTCACAGGGTGACTAGCGGGAATCACTACAATGAGCAGTTCTTC	CASSISHRVTSGNHYNEQFF
-	-	TRBV7-9	TRBJ2-1	TGTGCCAGCAGCCCAGAAGCGAGCTCCTACAATGAGCAGTTCTTC	CASSPEASSYNEQFF
TRBD2	-	TRBV4-2	TRBJ2-1	TGTGCCAGCAGCCAAGTGACCAGCGGGGGGACCGGATACAATGAGCAGTTCTTC	CASSQVTSGGTGYNEQFF
TRBD2	-	TRBV5-6	TRBJ2-3	TGTGCCAGCAGCCCCAGCGGGGAACAGCACACTAGCACAGATACGCAGTATTTT	CASSPSGEQHTSTDTQYF
-	-	TRBV27	TRBJ2-3	TGTGCCAGCAGTAGAGGGGGAATCGTTTACACAGATACGCAGTATTTT	CASSRGGIVYTDTQYF
TRBD1	-	TRBV10-3	TRBJ1-5	TGTGCCATCAGTGAGCGAGACAGGGGAAATGGGCCCCAGCATTTT	CAISERDRGNGPQHF
-	-	TRBV9	TRBJ2-3	TGTGCCAGCAGCGCCCCAGGGGTCAGGAGCACAGATACGCAGTATTTT	CASSAPGVRSTDTQYF